Reported below is one T cell receptor beta chain. The source of the sample is a study of PD-L1 blockade in urothelial cancer. Every PCR got spiked synthetic TCR analog templates. The data were produced by immunoSEQ multiplex PCR, yet TCRdb's version contains in-frame clones alone and is incomplete. The sample has roughly 100,000 clones, 89% seen once. V was pared by 1 base and J by 0 bases, with 6 bases of the junction left unmatched. The CDR3 length is 16 residues. Germline assignment: CDR1 WNHNN and CDR2 SYGVQD (reference sequence). Time point specified: pretreatment peripheral blood. The TCR originated in a woman older than 75 with urothelial cancer. The chain uses TRBV10-1 and TRBJ2-7; 7 nucleotides align to TRBD1. The material sequenced was PBMCs, taken around atezolizumab (anti-PD-L1) treatment. The CDR3 nucleotides read TGCGCCAGCAGTGAGTTTGCCAGGGGGAGCTCCTACGAGCAGTACTTC. Translating it yields CASSEFARGSSYEQYF.